The 26 T cell receptor beta chains listed next were all sequenced from one sample in a study of naive and memory T cell subsets. The beta constant-region primer was an equimolar mix of two oligonucleotides covering TRBC1 and TRBC2. TCRdb called the UMI-ligation and nested PCR reads again in MiXCR, with one record for every CDR3 protein. This sample has around 29,000 distinct CDR3 sequences, with roughly a tenth found just once. The sample comprised effector memory CD4+ T cells from blood. The subset is: effector memory, CD45RA- CD27-. The receptors originated from a human donor in good health.

The table lists this clonotype with many counts. This chain joins TRBV6-6 and TRBJ1-1; D possibly corresponds to TRBD1 (6 bases). The CDR3 spans 13 residues. Germline assignment: CDR1 MNHNY and CDR2 SVGAGI (reference sequence). V was cut by 5 bases and J by 2 bases, with 9 bases left in between. The CDR3 spells CASSQQGNTEAFF. Written as DNA, the CDR3 is TGTGCCAGCAGTCAACAGGGAAACACTGAAGCTTTCTTT.

V gene TRBV28 combines with J gene TRBJ1-5, with 7 nucleotides matching TRBD1. The ends lost 6 bases at V and 10 bases at J; junction bases unmatched: 12. From germline, CDR1 is MDHEN and CDR2 SYDVKM. There are 14 residues in the CDR3. The CDR3 loop reads CASRAGTAYLPQHF. CDR3 nucleotides: TGTGCCAGCAGGGCCGGGACAGCCTACCTCCCCCAGCATTTT.

This clonotype was counted many times. This chain uses TRBV10-3 with TRBJ2-1, with 10 bases that match TRBD2. This CDR3 is built from 17 residues. V shed 2 bases and J 8 bases; nucleotides not matched to a gene: 12. Germline CDR1 ENHRY, CDR2 SYGVKD. In nucleotides, the CDR3 is TGTGCCATCAGTGAGGGGGCCAGCGGGAGGGCCAAGGATGAGCAGTTCTTC. As protein: CAISEGASGRAKDEQFF.

This clonotype has ten or more counts. The chain links TRBV20-1 to TRBJ1-5, with 8 bases aligning to TRBD1. CDR3 length: 13 residues. The V and J ends lost 5 bases and 4 bases, in that order; junction bases with no gene match: 4. Germline V lookup: CDR1 DFQATT, CDR2 SNEGSKA (reference sequence). CDR3 sequence (DNA): TGCAGTGCTTACAGGGGGGTGAATCAGCCCCAGCATTTT. Its translation is CSAYRGVNQPQHF.

This chain uses TRBV11-3 with TRBJ2-1; possible D gene TRBD1, 5 bases. V was shortened by 1 base and J by 1 base, with 17 bases between the two germline ends. CDR1 is SGHNT and CDR2 is YENEEA in the germline V gene. The CDR3 loop spans 18 amino acids. The CDR3 sequence: CASSLAVFLGASYNEQFF. The DNA of the CDR3 is TGTGCCAGCAGCTTAGCCGTCTTCTTAGGGGCTTCCTACAATGAGCAGTTCTTC.

The J gene is TRBJ1-1, the V gene TRBV7-8, with D uncertain. The CDR3 loop spans 14 amino acids. V was clipped by 4 bases and J by 0 bases, with 9 bases between them. CDR1 SGHVS and CDR2 FQNEAQ come from the germline V gene. CDR3 loop: CASSSQSLNTEAFF. In nucleotides, the CDR3 is TGTGCCAGCAGCTCACAATCCCTGAACACTGAAGCTTTCTTT.

This clonotype came up many times. This chain links TRBV29-1 with TRBJ1-6, with D hard to call. The CDR3 length is 11 residues. Per germline, CDR1 SQVTM and CDR2 ANQGSEA. V lost 8 bases and J lost 5, with 7 bases in between. The CDR3 loop reads CSRYHNSPLHF. The CDR3 coding sequence is TGCAGCCGTTATCATAATTCACCCCTCCACTTT.

This clonotype was detected ten times or more. The rearrangement uses TRBV6-2 or TRBV6-3 and TRBJ2-6; D gene ambiguous. The CDR3 contains 15 residues. Germline V gene data show CDR1 as MNHEY and CDR2 as SVGEGT. Trimming took off 8 bases at V and 1 base at J, with 12 bases between the two ends. CDR3 bases: TGTGCCAGCCGGTGGTTATCGTCTGGGGCCAACGTCCTGACTTTC. Amino acids: CASRWLSSGANVLTF.

This clonotype appeared a few times. The chain employs TRBV20-1 and TRBJ1-1; no clear D gene. This CDR3 has 13 amino acids. Per the germline V gene, CDR1 is DFQATT and CDR2 is SNEGSKA (reference sequence). V lost 1 base to trimming and J lost 6 bases, with 12 bases between them. CDR3 sequence reads: CSARASVWAEAFF. CDR3 bases: TGCAGTGCTAGAGCTAGCGTATGGGCTGAAGCTTTCTTT.

By sample share, this clonotype is medium-sized (0.01 to 0.1%). The chain joins TRBV4-1 to TRBJ2-1; TRBD2 aligns across 9 bases. This CDR3 has 18 residues. CDR1 is MGHRA and CDR2 is YSYEKL in the germline V gene. V shed 1 base and J 0 bases; nucleotides not matched to a gene: 7. CDR3 sequence: CASSQVDMGLASYNEQFF. The CDR3 DNA reads TGCGCCAGCAGCCAAGTAGATATGGGACTAGCCTCCTACAATGAGCAGTTCTTC.

The rearrangement joins TRBV7-6 to TRBJ1-3; unclear D gene. V was shortened by 2 bases and J by 0 bases, with 8 bases between the two germline ends. Per germline, CDR1 SGHVS and CDR2 FNYEAQ. The CDR3 has 15 amino acids. The CDR3 reads CASSLQSASGNTIYF. In nucleotides, the CDR3 is TGTGCCAGCAGCTTACAGTCCGCCTCTGGAAACACCATATATTTT.

This clonotype was seen more than once but under ten times. The chain carries TRBV7-2 and TRBJ2-5; 7 bases map to TRBD2. The trim removed 4 bases at V and 2 bases at J, leaving 13 bases unmatched. The germline CDR1 and CDR2 sequences are SGHTA and FQGNSA. The CDR3 runs to 17 residues. The CDR3 bases are TGTGCCAGCAGCTCAAGAGGTCCTCTAGCGGATCAAGAGACCCAGTACTTC. Translation gives CASSSRGPLADQETQYF.

This sequence joins TRBV13 and TRBJ2-3; D gene unclear. CDR3 size: 11 residues. The V end was cut by 4 bases, the J end by 5 bases, with 4 bases between. CDR1 is PRHDT and CDR2 is FYEKMQ in the germline V gene (reference sequence). The CDR3 DNA is TGTGCCAGCAGCTACCGAGATACGCAGTATTTT. Amino acids: CASSYRDTQYF.

Only a few counts were recorded for this clonotype. The chain is built from TRBV25-1 and TRBJ2-3, with D perhaps matching TRBD1 or TRBD2 (5 bases each). The CDR3 length is 15 residues. The V gene's germline CDR1 is MGHDK and CDR2 SYGVNS. With 4 bases removed from V and 2 bases from J, the gap between germline ends came to 13 bases. CDR3 loop: CASSVARGPTDTQYF. CDR3 coding DNA: TGTGCCAGCAGTGTGGCCCGGGGCCCCACAGATACGCAGTATTTT.

This clonotype was seen many times. The gene calls are TRBV20-1 and TRBJ2-1, with D perhaps TRBD1 or TRBD2 (5 bases each). Germline loops: CDR1 DFQATT, CDR2 SNEGSKA (reference sequence). This CDR3 has 12 residues. V gave up 3 bases and J gave up 7 bases, with 10 bases separating them. CDR3 residues: CSARRGENEQFF. The CDR3 nucleotides read TGCAGTGCTAGGAGGGGCGAGAATGAGCAGTTCTTC.

The V call is TRBV7-9, the J call TRBJ2-7; D perhaps matches TRBD2 (5 bases). Per the germline V gene, CDR1 is SEHNR and CDR2 is FQNEAQ (reference sequence). CDR3 length: 14 residues. V was clipped by 5 bases and J by 2 bases, with 13 bases between them. The CDR3 DNA sequence: TGTGCCAGCAGCCCCCGCGGGTCCCCCTACGAGCAGTACTTC. It specifies CASSPRGSPYEQYF.

This clonotype is deemed medium-sized (0.01 to 0.1%). CDR3 DNA: TGTGCCAGCAGTTTAGGGGGACAAGCCTTCACAAGAGCCTACGAGCAGTACTTC. Translating gives CASSLGGQAFTRAYEQYF. The genes are TRBV12-3 or TRBV12-4 and TRBJ2-7, with D tentatively TRBD1 (6 bases). CDR3 length: 18 residues. With 1 base removed from V and 2 bases from J, the gap between germline ends came to 21 bases.

This clonotype was counted many times. The CDR3 DNA reads as TGTGCCAGCAGCTTCCGGGACTACGCAAATCCCAAGTTCTTC. This gives the protein CASSFRDYANPKFF. The V gene is TRBV7-9, the J gene TRBJ2-1; TRBD2 agrees at 7 bases. V shed 3 bases and J 14 bases; nucleotides not matched to a gene: 13. The CDR3 runs 14 residues. Germline lookup yields CDR1 SEHNR and CDR2 FQNEAQ (reference sequence).

The CDR3 DNA reads as TGTGCCAGCACCCAAGGGGGAGGAAGCACTAGCGGGAAGGACAATGAGCAGTTCTTC. It is translated as CASTQGGGSTSGKDNEQFF. The chain recombines TRBV5-5 with TRBJ2-1, with TRBD2 matching over 10 bases. This CDR3 has 19 amino acids. Germline CDR1 SGHKS, CDR2 YYEKEE (reference sequence). V lost 6 bases and J lost 5; bases outside the gene matches: 20.

This clonotype ranks as medium-sized. V usage is TRBV27 and J usage is TRBJ2-3; D gene uncertain. This CDR3 is built from 16 residues. CDR1 and CDR2 (germline): MNHEY, SMNVEV (reference sequence). Trimming took 6 bases from V and 0 from J, leaving 16 bases between them. This chain's CDR3 is CASSSIGRVSTDTQYF. The CDR3 DNA sequence: TGTGCCAGCAGCTCCATCGGACGGGTTAGCACAGATACGCAGTATTTT.

This clonotype was seen more than once but under ten times. The chain recombines TRBV3-1 with TRBJ2-2; D is tentatively TRBD1 or TRBD2 (6 bases each). Trimming left V 2 bases short and J 8 bases short, with 12 bases between. CDR1 and CDR2 (germline): LGHDT, YNNKEL (reference sequence). The CDR3 length is 14 residues. CDR3 sequence: CASSQQGGSGELFF. The CDR3 DNA reads TGTGCCAGCAGCCAACAAGGGGGGTCTGGGGAGCTGTTTTTT.

CDR3 nucleotides: TGCAGTGCTTGGACACCGGCGGGCAATCAGCCCCAGCATTTT. Encoded protein: CSAWTPAGNQPQHF. The chain links TRBV20-1 to TRBJ1-5; the D gene is possibly TRBD1 (5 bases). The V end was cut by 5 bases, the J end by 2 bases, with 13 bases between. Germline loops: CDR1 DFQATT, CDR2 SNEGSKA (reference sequence). The CDR3 has 14 residues.

This clonotype occurred many times. In DNA form, the CDR3 reads TGCGCCAGCAGCTTACTGTCACTGGGAGGAGGAAGGGATACGCAGTATTTT. As protein: CASSLLSLGGGRDTQYF. The chain has TRBV5-1 and TRBJ2-3, with D possibly TRBD2 on 6 matching bases. This CDR3 is built from 17 residues. The germline V and J ends were trimmed by 2 bases and 6 bases, with 22 bases remaining between them. The germline gives CDR1 SGHRS, CDR2 YFSETQ.

In its sample, this clonotype was seen many times. The chain joins TRBV5-4 to TRBJ1-6; the D gene is possibly TRBD1 (6 bases). Germline V gene lookup returns CDR1 SGHNT and CDR2 YYREEE (reference sequence). Trimming shortened V by 4 bases and J by 9 bases, and 17 bases separated the two germline ends. The CDR3 runs to 15 residues. CDR3 region: CASSLNRALGSPLHF. As DNA, the CDR3 is TGTGCCAGCAGCCTAAACAGGGCCTTGGGTTCACCCCTCCACTTT. The variable domain in full, completed from reference TRBV5-4 and TRBJ1-6, reads ETGVTQSPTHLIKTRGQQVTLRCSSQSGHNTVSWYQQALGQGPQFIFQYYREEENGRGNFPPRFSGLQFPNYSSELNVNALELDDSALYLCASSLNRALGSPLHFGNGTRLTVT.

This clonotype showed up just a few times. The V and J genes are TRBV10-3 and TRBJ1-1, with TRBD1 as a possible D gene (6 bases). The V gene lost 3 bases and the J gene lost 3 bases, with 8 bases spanning the gap. CDR3 length: 13 amino acids. Germline values: CDR1 ENHRY, CDR2 SYGVKD. The CDR3 is CAISEGGYTEAFF. CDR3 coding DNA: TGTGCCATCAGTGAAGGGGGTTACACTGAAGCTTTCTTT.

This clonotype has a handful of counts. The CDR3 nucleotides are TGTGCCAGCAGTGGAACTAGCGGGAGGTTCCTCTTCTACAGTGGTGAGCAGTTCTTC. Translation: CASSGTSGRFLFYSGEQFF. The rearrangement joins TRBV25-1 to TRBJ2-1, with TRBD2 matching over 12 bases. The CDR3 length is 19 residues. Germline values: CDR1 MGHDK, CDR2 SYGVNS. Losses at the gene ends were 4 bases for V and 9 bases for J; bases not matched to a gene: 19.